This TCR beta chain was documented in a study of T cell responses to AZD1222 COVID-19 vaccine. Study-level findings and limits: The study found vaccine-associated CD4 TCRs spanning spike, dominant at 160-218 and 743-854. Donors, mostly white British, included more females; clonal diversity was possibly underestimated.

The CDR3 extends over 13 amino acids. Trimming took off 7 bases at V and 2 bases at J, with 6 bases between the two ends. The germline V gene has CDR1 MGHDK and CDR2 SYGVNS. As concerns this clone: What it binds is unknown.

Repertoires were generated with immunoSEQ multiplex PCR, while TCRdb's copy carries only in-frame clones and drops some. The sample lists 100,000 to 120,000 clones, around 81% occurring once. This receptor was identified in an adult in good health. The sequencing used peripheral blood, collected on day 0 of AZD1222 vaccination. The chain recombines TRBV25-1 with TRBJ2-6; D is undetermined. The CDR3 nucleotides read TGTGCCAGCACATACGCTGGGGCCAACGTCCTGACTTTC. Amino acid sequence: CASTYAGANVLTF.